The 23 T cell receptor beta chains in this list originate from one sample, sequenced in a study of blood T cells in healthy people across ages. A sample-barcoded 5' primer and a J-beta primer mix were used in a second PCR of about 7 to 12 cycles. TCRdb re-analysed the 5' RACE reads in MiXCR, keeping a single row per CDR3 protein. The table records roughly 860,000 distinct CDR3 sequences, about 62% of them present only once. The specimen was blood. These receptors originate from a man aged 30 to 45 in good health.

The genes are TRBV7-2 and TRBJ2-7; tentative D call: TRBD1 (5 bases). Germline values: CDR1 SGHTA, CDR2 FQGNSA. The V end was cut by 0 bases, the J end by 3 bases, with 9 bases between. CDR3 length equals 14 residues. The CDR3 here is CASSLASRDYEQYF. The CDR3 DNA reads TGTGCCAGCAGCTTAGCTTCCAGGGACTACGAGCAGTACTTC.

V is TRBV20-1 and J is TRBJ2-7, with D tentatively TRBD1 (5 bases). Germline V gene sequence: CDR1 DFQATT, CDR2 SNEGSKA (reference sequence). CDR3 size: 12 residues. Trimming took 0 bases from V and 9 from J, leaving 12 bases between them. For the CDR3, the DNA is TGCAGTGCTAGAGATGTGACAGTAACGCAGTACTTC. It is translated as CSARDVTVTQYF.

V and J are TRBV4-2 and TRBJ2-3, with 11 bases lining up with TRBD2. V lost 5 bases and J lost 3; bases outside the gene matches: 7. The CDR3 sequence is 16 residues long. The germline V gene has CDR1 LGHNA and CDR2 YNFKEQ. CDR3 nucleotides: TGTGCCAGCAGCGCTGAACTAGCGGGGGTAACAGATACGCAGTATTTT. The encoded protein is CASSAELAGVTDTQYF.

This clonotype was observed a handful of times. This chain uses TRBV20-1 with TRBJ2-4, with 7 positions matching TRBD2. The CDR3 is made up of 19 amino acids. J gave up 0 bases and V 3 bases, and 17 bases lay outside the gene matches. Germline assignment: CDR1 DFQATT and CDR2 SNEGSKA (reference sequence). DNA of the CDR3: TGCAGTGCTAGTTCCGCGGACCTAGCGGCTCCTATAGCCAAAAACATTCAGTACTTC. Translation: CSASSADLAAPIAKNIQYF.

The rearrangement links TRBV28 to TRBJ2-7; D not certain. The V and J ends lost 5 bases and 6 bases respectively, with 8 bases between them. The CDR3 runs to 11 residues. Germline V gene sequence: CDR1 MDHEN, CDR2 SYDVKM. For the CDR3, the DNA is TGTGCCAGCAGTCCCCTGTCCGAGCAGTACTTC. Its translation is CASSPLSEQYF.

This clonotype turned up a few times. J is TRBJ2-3 and V is TRBV12-3 or TRBV12-4; tentatively, D is TRBD2 (5 bases). This CDR3 comprises 13 residues. The germline V and J ends were trimmed by 5 bases and 0 bases, with 6 bases remaining between them. CDR3 amino acids: CASSRTSTDTQYF. CDR3 DNA sequence: TGTGCCAGCAGTCGGACTAGCACAGATACGCAGTATTTT.

Comments on this clonotype: The junction and the germline gene differ at one end; a read error may be behind it. This sequence joins TRBV4-3 and TRBJ1-5; a weak D match, TRBD1 (5 bases). This CDR3 is built from 14 residues. Germline V gives CDR1 LGHNA, CDR2 YSLEER. The chain's CDR3 is CASNQAQGHQPQHF. In DNA, the CDR3 is TGCGCCAGCAACCAAGCCCAGGGTCATCAGCCCCAGCATTTT.

The count of this clonotype is one. The gene calls are TRBV20-1 and TRBJ2-7; 8 bases agree with TRBD2. The CDR3 length is 14 residues. The ends lost 5 bases at V and 1 base at J; junction bases unmatched: 7. Germline V gene sequence: CDR1 DFQATT, CDR2 SNEGSKA (reference sequence). In DNA, the CDR3 is TGCAGTGCTCTTGCGGCTAGCGGGTCCTACGAGCAGTACTTC. Its protein product is CSALAASGSYEQYF.

The chain couples TRBV10-3 to TRBJ2-1, with 7 bases fitting TRBD1. The germline V gene encodes CDR1 ENHRY and CDR2 SYGVKD. CDR3 size: 15 residues. Germline trimming cut 3 bases from V and 7 bases from J; bases unmatched to any gene: 9. This CDR3 is CAISDPGRGRNEQFF. The CDR3 DNA reads TGTGCCATCAGTGATCCAGGAAGGGGGCGGAATGAGCAGTTCTTC.

V usage is TRBV5-5 and J usage is TRBJ2-4; 10 nucleotides match TRBD1. Germline CDR1 and CDR2: SGHKS and YYEKEE (reference sequence). The V gene end was trimmed by 0 bases and the J gene end by 13 bases; junction bases not matched to a gene: 13. The CDR3 totals 16 residues. The CDR3 bases are TGTGCCAGCAGCTTGGTTATTGGGACAGGGGACAAGGAGCAGTACTTC. Amino acid sequence: CASSLVIGTGDKEQYF.

This clonotype was seen just once. This rearrangement joins TRBV14 to TRBJ2-7, with D uncertain. Germline V gene lookup returns CDR1 SGHDN and CDR2 FVKESK. V gave up 5 bases and J gave up 3 bases, with 11 bases separating them. This CDR3 is built from 13 residues. The CDR3 bases are TGTGCCAGCAGCGCAAGCCCATACTACGAGCAGTACTTC. It encodes CASSASPYYEQYF.

This chain joins TRBV11-2 and TRBJ1-2; 7 nucleotides align to TRBD1. Trimming removed 5 bases from V and 6 bases from J; junction bases left unmatched: 18. The length of the CDR3 is 17 residues. The V gene's germline CDR1 is SGHAT and CDR2 FQNNGV. In nucleotides, the CDR3 is TGTGCCAGCAGCACCTACGGGACAGCCAGAGAGGATCATGGCTACACCTTC. Translating gives CASSTYGTAREDHGYTF. The variable domain in full, with the rest retrieved from reference TRBV11-2 and TRBJ1-2, is EAGVAQSPRYKIIEKRQSVAFWCNPISGHATLYWYQQILGQGPKLLIQFQNNGVVDDSQLPKDRFSAERLKGVDSTLKIQPAKLEDSAVYLCASSTYGTAREDHGYTFGSGTRLTVV.

The chain is built from TRBV6-5 and TRBJ2-3; 9 nucleotides line up with TRBD2. Per the germline V gene, CDR1 is MNHEY and CDR2 is SVGAGI. This CDR3 region has 14 residues. Trimming at V came to 6 bases and at J to 7 bases, leaving 8 bases not matched to a gene. The CDR3 loop is CASSGGLAAHTQYF. Written as DNA, the CDR3 is TGTGCCAGCAGCGGGGGACTAGCCGCCCATACGCAGTATTTT.

The V gene is TRBV7-8, the J gene TRBJ2-5; D not resolved. V was shortened by 5 bases and J by 5 bases, with 9 bases between the two germline ends. Germline V gives CDR1 SGHVS, CDR2 FQNEAQ. CDR3 length: 12 residues. The CDR3 sequence is CASSRAFETQYF. The CDR3 DNA sequence: TGTGCCAGCAGCCGGGCGTTTGAGACCCAGTACTTC.

The chain uses TRBV9 and TRBJ2-7, with D perhaps being TRBD1 or TRBD2 (6 bases each). V shed 0 bases and J shed 2 bases, with 12 bases lying between them. The CDR3 has 15 residues. Germline V gene sequence: CDR1 SGDLS, CDR2 YYNGEE. The CDR3, as DNA: TGTGCCAGCAGCGTAGAGGGGGGACCAGCCTACGAGCAGTACTTC. Its translation is CASSVEGGPAYEQYF.

The chain joins TRBV20-1 to TRBJ2-1; tentatively, D is TRBD2 (6 bases). From germline, CDR1 is DFQATT and CDR2 SNEGSKA (reference sequence). CDR3 length: 17 residues. Trimming removed 0 bases at V and 5 bases at J, with 20 bases between. CDR3 in DNA: TGCAGTGCTAGAGATTATGTCCGTGCGGGGAGGCACAATGAGCAGTTCTTC. Protein sequence: CSARDYVRAGRHNEQFF.

The CDR3 loop reads CSVVNLYEQYF. CDR3 bases: TGCAGCGTTGTGAATCTGTACGAGCAGTACTTC. The genes are TRBV29-1 and TRBJ2-7, with D hard to call. Between the trimmed V and J ends, which lost 4 bases and 4 bases, there was a span of 8 bases. The germline CDR1 and CDR2 sequences are SQVTM and ANQGSEA. The CDR3 totals 11 residues.

This clonotype occurred once. The V and J genes are TRBV25-1 and TRBJ2-7, with 7 bases aligning to TRBD1. Near its end, the DNA agrees better with TRBJ2-5, so the J call may be wrong. The CDR3 has 15 residues. Germline V gene lookup returns CDR1 MGHDK and CDR2 SYGVNS. CDR3 bases: TGTGCCAGCAGTCCCCAAGTGAGGACAGGAGAGACCCAGTACTTC. Protein product: CASSPQVRTGETQYF.

The rearrangement links TRBV10-3 to TRBJ2-7; D gene uncertain. The CDR3 spans 14 residues. CDR1 ENHRY and CDR2 SYGVKD come from the germline V gene. V lost 1 base and J 0 bases, leaving 7 bases between the germline ends. The CDR3 is CAISEWLSSYEQYF. The CDR3 DNA sequence: TGTGCCATCAGTGAGTGGCTGTCCTCCTACGAGCAGTACTTC.

The CDR3 loop reads CAINGGTGEHEQYF. CDR3 sequence (DNA): TGTGCCATCAATGGTGGGACAGGGGAACACGAGCAGTACTTC. The chain employs TRBV10-3 and TRBJ2-7, with 10 bases aligning to TRBD1. Trimming at V came to 7 bases and at J to 5 bases, leaving 8 bases not matched to a gene. From germline, CDR1 is ENHRY and CDR2 SYGVKD. The CDR3 runs to 14 residues.

V gene TRBV5-1 combines with J gene TRBJ2-2, with a weak D call TRBD1 (5 bases). V was clipped by 1 base and J by 2 bases, with 9 bases between them. The CDR3 sequence is 15 residues long. The germline CDR1 and CDR2 sequences are SGHRS and YFSETQ. The CDR3 DNA reads as TGCGCCAGCAGCTTGACGGACATAAACACCGGGGAGCTGTTTTTT. This sequence encodes CASSLTDINTGELFF.

This clonotype was counted a few times. The V gene is TRBV24-1, the J gene TRBJ1-5, with D hard to call. Trimming pared 5 bases from V and 3 bases from J, leaving 13 bases between. The CDR3 has 15 amino acids. CDR1 is KGHDR, CDR2 SFDVKD, per germline. This CDR3 is CATSGSAGTNQPQHF. The CDR3 bases are TGTGCCACCAGTGGTTCAGCTGGCACCAATCAGCCCCAGCATTTT.

The rearrangement uses TRBV2 and TRBJ2-4, with 16 bases aligning to TRBD2. The CDR3 is made up of 15 amino acids. From germline, CDR1 is SNHLY and CDR2 FYNNEI. Losses at the gene ends were 11 bases for V and 6 bases for J; bases not matched to a gene: 7. For the CDR3, the DNA is TGTGCCGGCTCAGGGACTAGCGGGGGGGCAAACATTCAGTACTTC. Encoded protein: CAGSGTSGGANIQYF.